The present entry profiles one T cell receptor beta chain with its context. Its cognate antigen has yet to be identified. Sequence at one end of the junction differs from germline and may be a read error. This sample is part of a study of metastatic and nonmetastatic thyroid tumors (dated by TCRdb to about 2020). With respect to the entire study: Repertoires were compared across peripheral blood and tumor or nodule tissue samples from malignant and benign thyroid patients.

Library creation used PCR. The sequencer listed for this sample is Illumina HiSeq 4000. High-throughput sequencing was used to profile the CDR3 region of the TCR beta-chain in every patient. Concerning the study's data processing: CDR3 differences across clinicopathological groups were used to build a classifier for discriminating distant-metastatic papillary thyroid cancer patients. To measure repertoire diversity the researchers used the Shannon index, while the Morisita-Horn index served to gauge how similar the tumor and blood repertoires were. TCRdb cleaned the public reads at Q25 with fastp, built clones with MiXCR and kept in-frame beta chains. TCRdb's processing, not the study's, gives the V and J calls here. The table for this sample lists about 20,000 clones; about 34% of them were counted only once. Approximately 11% of the sample is held by the ten biggest clonotypes. Before undergoing thyroid surgery, none of the patients had been given any kind of treatment. Using T-cell receptor beta sequencing, the researchers looked back retrospectively at clinical samples from patients, gathered between the early 2010s and the late 2010s.

Looking up the germline V gene yields CDR1 MRHNA and CDR2 SNTAGT. The CDR3, from cysteine to phenylalanine, totals 14 residues. CDR3 DNA is the only sequence kept; it has 42 bases, read in frame from the first base. Points the paper makes about the study in general: TCR beta diversity was reported as significantly higher in malignant tumors than in benign nodules, in both blood and tumor samples.

This chain is built from TRBV6-4 and TRBJ1-1; the D gene is possibly TRBD1, with 6 bases matching. The sample consisted of tumor tissue. The receptor was derived from a male donor with papillary thyroid cancer or a benign thyroid nodule (not recorded which). Some clones in this sample may be carry-over from other donors' samples. The CDR3 here reads CASREQGAATVAFF. The base sequence is TGTGCCAGCAGGGAACAGGGTGCTGCTACTGTAGCTTTCTTT.